Following are 5 T cell receptor beta chains from one sample sequenced in a study of blood T cell repertoires in COVID-19. Assay used: immunoSEQ multiplex PCR; TCRdb lists only in-frame clones, some missing. The sample contains 300,000 to 350,000 clones, around 87% of which appear only once. Sample: peripheral blood. These receptor sequences come from a woman between 50 and 59 years old with COVID-19, enrolled during active disease.

This chain uses TRBV18 with TRBJ2-3; 8 bases agree with TRBD2. V shed 3 bases, J shed 6 bases, and the junction held 14 bases outside the gene matches. The CDR3 contains 17 residues. Germline V CDR1 and CDR2: KGHSH, LQKENI. CDR3 coding DNA: TGTGCCAGCTCACCTCGTAGGGGACTAGATTCTCCGGATACGCAGTATTTT. As protein: CASSPRRGLDSPDTQYF.

The chain employs TRBV6-5 and TRBJ1-1; D not resolved. The germline V gene encodes CDR1 MNHEY and CDR2 SVGAGI. The germline V and J ends were trimmed by 5 bases and 8 bases, with 9 bases remaining between them. CDR3 length: 11 amino acids. The CDR3 coding sequence is TGTGCCAGCAGTCGCGGCGAAGAAGCTTTCTTT. Encoded protein: CASSRGEEAFF.

The genes are TRBV5-4 and TRBJ2-1; TRBD1 aligns across 8 bases. Germline CDR1 and CDR2: SGHNT and YYREEE (reference sequence). After removal of 3 bases from V and 4 bases from J, the junction contained 6 bases not matched to a gene. The CDR3 runs to 15 residues. The CDR3 sequence is CASSSRDRPYNEQFF. The CDR3 DNA reads TGTGCCAGCAGCTCCCGGGACAGGCCTTACAATGAGCAGTTCTTC.

The chain carries TRBV15 and TRBJ1-3; 8 nucleotides line up with TRBD1. CDR3 length equals 16 residues. Germline CDR1 is LNHNV and CDR2 is YYDKDF (reference sequence). Trimming cost V 6 bases and J 4 bases; bases outside gene matches: 11. The CDR3 region is CATRDLRDRRGNTIYF. CDR3 in DNA: TGTGCCACCAGGGATCTCCGGGACAGGCGCGGAAACACCATATATTTT.

In its sample, this clone was seen a few times. The V and J genes are TRBV5-1 and TRBJ1-2, with a possible D match to TRBD1 (6 bases). The CDR3 is 15 amino acids. V shed 1 base and J shed 12 bases, with 22 bases lying between them. CDR1 is SGHRS and CDR2 is YFSETQ in the germline V gene. The CDR3 sequence: CASSLIGNDRSFNTF. The CDR3 region has the DNA TGCGCCAGCAGCTTGATAGGAAACGACAGGTCCTTCAACACCTTC.